Presented here are 9 T cell receptor beta chains from one specimen sequenced in a study of cytomegalovirus exposure and HLA in healthy donors (dated by TCRdb to about 2017). Libraries were prepared through the immunoSEQ multiplex PCR assay. For the multiplex PCR, a mixture combining 60 forward primers for TCR Vbeta segments and 13 reverse primers for TCR Jbeta segments was used. Imported from immuneACCESS, the table was reduced by TCRdb to in-frame sequences with V and J called. These copies leave out some clones; in studies compared against another copy, an unresolved V gene accounts for under half, and the cause of the remainder is not known. The sample table gives fewer than 200,000 clones. The ten largest clonotypes hold roughly 6.7% of the sample. Source material: PBMCs. The receptors shown here come from a man aged 30-40 years in good health and CMV-seronegative.

The gene calls are TRBV5-6 and TRBJ2-3, with 9 bases that match TRBD2. CDR3 size: 18 residues. CDR1 and CDR2 from the germline V gene are SGHDT and YYEEEE. J gave up 2 bases and V 4 bases, and 14 bases lay outside the gene matches. DNA for the CDR3: TGTGCCAGCAGCCCGGGACTAGCCCAATCGCCCCCCACAGATACGCAGTATTTT. Protein: CASSPGLAQSPPTDTQYF. The whole variable domain, remainder taken from reference TRBV5-6 and TRBJ2-3, is DAGVTQSPTHLIKTRGQQVTLRCSPKSGHDTVSWYQQALGQGPQFIFQYYEEEERQRGNFPDRFSGHQFPNYSSELNVNALLLGDSALYLCASSPGLAQSPPTDTQYFGPGTRLTVL.

The genes are TRBV2 and TRBJ2-3; TRBD1 matches 7 bases. The junction had 9 bases not matched to a gene; V was cut back by 7 bases and J by 2 bases. This CDR3 contains 15 residues. Germline V gives CDR1 SNHLY, CDR2 FYNNEI. DNA of the CDR3: TGTGCCAGCACCTACGGACAGGAGTCCACAGATACGCAGTATTTT. This translates into CASTYGQESTDTQYF. The full variable domain, in which reference TRBV2 and TRBJ2-3 provide the parts outside the CDR3, is EPEVTQTPSHQVTQMGQEVILRCVPISNHLYFYWYRQILGQKVEFLVSFYNNEISEKSEIFDDQFSVERPDGSNFTLKIRSTKLEDSAMYFCASTYGQESTDTQYFGPGTRLTVL.

The chain joins TRBV9 to TRBJ2-7; D unresolved. Trimming removed 0 bases from V and 1 base from J, with 8 bases in between. Germline loops: CDR1 SGDLS, CDR2 YYNGEE. The CDR3 has 14 amino acids. The CDR3 reads CASSVGYLSYEQYF. The DNA of the CDR3 is TGTGCCAGCAGCGTAGGCTACTTATCCTACGAGCAGTACTTC.

The chain has TRBV2 and TRBJ2-3, with D possibly being TRBD2 (6 bases). The V and J ends lost 6 bases and 7 bases respectively, with 23 bases between them. The CDR3 is 16 residues long. CDR1 and CDR2 from the germline V gene are SNHLY and FYNNEI. For the CDR3, the DNA is TGTGCCAGCAGAGAGTTGGGACTCTCGGGTTCAAATACGCAGTATTTT. Translation: CASRELGLSGSNTQYF.

The chain couples TRBV19 to TRBJ2-3, with 11 bases that match TRBD2. The trim removed 3 bases at V and 4 bases at J, leaving 12 bases unmatched. The CDR3 loop spans 18 amino acids. Germline CDR1 LNHDA, CDR2 SQIVND (reference sequence). The CDR3 DNA reads as TGTGCCAGTAGTATTGGTAGCGGGGGGGCCGACGAAGCAGATACGCAGTATTTT. Its protein product is CASSIGSGGADEADTQYF.

V gene TRBV28 combines with J gene TRBJ2-7; D is ambiguous. The CDR3 extends over 11 amino acids. The germline V gene has CDR1 MDHEN and CDR2 SYDVKM. V was shortened by 4 bases and J by 4 bases, with 5 bases between the two germline ends. CDR3 region: CASSWSYEQYF. The CDR3 nucleotides are TGTGCCAGCAGTTGGAGTTACGAGCAGTACTTC.

The chain combines TRBV7-9 with TRBJ1-3; 9 nucleotides match TRBD1. CDR1 and CDR2 from the germline V gene are SEHNR and FQNEAQ (reference sequence). The CDR3 runs to 16 residues. J was trimmed by 4 bases and V by 2 bases; bases with no gene match: 6. The CDR3 region has the DNA TGTGCCAGCAGCTTACCGGGACAGGGCCGCGGAAACACCATATATTTT. This sequence encodes CASSLPGQGRGNTIYF.

The CDR3 bases are TGTGCCAGCAGCCTCGGGACAGGAGTAGGAGATACGCAGTATTTT. It yields the protein CASSLGTGVGDTQYF. The chain uses TRBV5-6 and TRBJ2-3, with 8 positions matching TRBD1. This CDR3 comprises 15 residues. After removal of 4 bases from V and 5 bases from J, the junction contained 9 bases not matched to a gene. Germline loops: CDR1 SGHDT, CDR2 YYEEEE.

The CDR3 nucleotides are TGTGCCAGCAGGGGCTCAGGGTCCGAGCAGTACTTC. Its translation is CASRGSGSEQYF. This chain joins TRBV6-1 and TRBJ2-7, with D perhaps TRBD1 (5 bases). The CDR3 is 12 residues long. The V gene's germline CDR1 is MNHNS and CDR2 SASEGT. Trimming cost V 6 bases and J 6 bases, with 12 bases left between them.